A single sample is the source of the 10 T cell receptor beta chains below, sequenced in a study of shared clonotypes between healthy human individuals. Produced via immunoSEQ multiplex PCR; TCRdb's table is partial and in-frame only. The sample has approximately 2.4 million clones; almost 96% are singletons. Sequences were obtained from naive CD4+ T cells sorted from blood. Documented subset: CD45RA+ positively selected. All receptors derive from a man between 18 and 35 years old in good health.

The CDR3 reads CASSVGTGFGQPQHF. The CDR3 DNA reads as TGTGCCAGCAGTGTGGGGACAGGGTTCGGTCAGCCCCAGCATTTT. This chain links TRBV6-1 with TRBJ1-5; 9 bases line up with TRBD1. The germline V gene has CDR1 MNHNS and CDR2 SASEGT. The CDR3 runs to 15 residues. The trim removed 4 bases at V and 6 bases at J, leaving 7 bases unmatched.

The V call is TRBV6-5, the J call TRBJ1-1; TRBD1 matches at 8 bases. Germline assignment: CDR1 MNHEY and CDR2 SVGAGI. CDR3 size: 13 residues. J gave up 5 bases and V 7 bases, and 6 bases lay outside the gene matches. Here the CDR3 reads CASMPGGHTEAFF. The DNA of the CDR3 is TGTGCCAGCATGCCAGGGGGCCATACTGAAGCTTTCTTT.

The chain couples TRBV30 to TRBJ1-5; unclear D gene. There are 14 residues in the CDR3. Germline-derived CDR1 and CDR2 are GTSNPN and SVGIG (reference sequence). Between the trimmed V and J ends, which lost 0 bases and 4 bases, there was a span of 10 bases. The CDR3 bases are TGTGCCTGGAGTGTAGTGGCAGGTAATCAGCCCCAGCATTTT. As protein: CAWSVVAGNQPQHF.

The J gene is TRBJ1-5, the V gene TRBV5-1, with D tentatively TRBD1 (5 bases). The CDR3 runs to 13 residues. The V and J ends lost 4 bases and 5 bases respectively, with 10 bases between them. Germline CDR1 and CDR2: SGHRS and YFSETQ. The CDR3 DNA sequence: TGCGCCAGCAGCCCCCAGGGACATCAGCCCCAGCATTTT. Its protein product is CASSPQGHQPQHF.

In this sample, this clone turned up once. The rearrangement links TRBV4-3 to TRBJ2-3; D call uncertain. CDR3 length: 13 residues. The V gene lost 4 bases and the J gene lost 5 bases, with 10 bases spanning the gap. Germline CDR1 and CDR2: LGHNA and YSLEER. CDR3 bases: TGCGCCAGCAGCCGCGGCCTAATAGATACGCAGTATTTT. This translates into CASSRGLIDTQYF.

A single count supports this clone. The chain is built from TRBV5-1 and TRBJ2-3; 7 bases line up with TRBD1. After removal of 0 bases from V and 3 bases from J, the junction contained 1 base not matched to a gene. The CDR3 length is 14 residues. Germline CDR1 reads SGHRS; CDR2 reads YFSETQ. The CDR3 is CASSLEGATDTQYF. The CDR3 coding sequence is TGCGCCAGCAGCTTGGAGGGGGCAACAGATACGCAGTATTTT.

The CDR3 here is CASSFRSETGLTEAFF. The CDR3 DNA reads as TGCGCCAGCAGCTTTCGTTCCGAGACAGGTCTTACTGAAGCTTTCTTT. The V gene is TRBV5-1, the J gene TRBJ1-1; D possibly corresponds to TRBD1 (6 bases). Looked up from germline, CDR1 is SGHRS and CDR2 is YFSETQ. This CDR3 is built from 16 residues. V was shortened by 2 bases and J by 5 bases, with 19 bases between the two germline ends.

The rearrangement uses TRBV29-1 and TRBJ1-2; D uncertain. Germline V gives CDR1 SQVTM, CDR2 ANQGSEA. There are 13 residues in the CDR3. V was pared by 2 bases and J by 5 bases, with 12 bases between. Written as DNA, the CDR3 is TGCAGCGTTGAAAATGAAGGGAGGTATGGCTACACCTTC. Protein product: CSVENEGRYGYTF.

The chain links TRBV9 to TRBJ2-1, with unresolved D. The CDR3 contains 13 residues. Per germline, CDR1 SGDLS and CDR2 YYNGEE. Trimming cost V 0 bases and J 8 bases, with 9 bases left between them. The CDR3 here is CASSVGFWDEQFF. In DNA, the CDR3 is TGTGCCAGCAGCGTAGGGTTCTGGGATGAGCAGTTCTTC.

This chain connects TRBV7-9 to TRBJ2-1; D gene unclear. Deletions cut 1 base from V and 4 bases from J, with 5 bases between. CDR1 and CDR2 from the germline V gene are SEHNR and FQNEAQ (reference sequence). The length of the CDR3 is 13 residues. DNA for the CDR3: TGTGCCAGCAGCTTAGTGCAGTACAATGAGCAGTTCTTC. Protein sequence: CASSLVQYNEQFF.